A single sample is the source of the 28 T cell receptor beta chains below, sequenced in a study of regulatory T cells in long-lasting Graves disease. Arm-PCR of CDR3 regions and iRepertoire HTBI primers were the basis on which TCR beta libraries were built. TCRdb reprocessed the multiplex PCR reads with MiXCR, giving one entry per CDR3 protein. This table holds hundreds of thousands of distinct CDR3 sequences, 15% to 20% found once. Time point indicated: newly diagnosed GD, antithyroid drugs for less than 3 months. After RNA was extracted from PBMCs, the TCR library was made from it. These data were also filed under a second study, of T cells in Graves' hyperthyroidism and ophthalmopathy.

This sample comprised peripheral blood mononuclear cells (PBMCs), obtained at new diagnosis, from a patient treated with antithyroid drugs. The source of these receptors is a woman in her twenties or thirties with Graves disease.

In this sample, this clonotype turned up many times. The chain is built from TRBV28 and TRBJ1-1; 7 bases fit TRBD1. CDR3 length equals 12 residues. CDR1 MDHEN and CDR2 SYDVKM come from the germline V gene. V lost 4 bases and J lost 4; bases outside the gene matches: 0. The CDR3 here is CASSSGGTEAFF. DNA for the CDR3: TGTGCCAGCAGTTCAGGGGGCACTGAAGCTTTCTTT.

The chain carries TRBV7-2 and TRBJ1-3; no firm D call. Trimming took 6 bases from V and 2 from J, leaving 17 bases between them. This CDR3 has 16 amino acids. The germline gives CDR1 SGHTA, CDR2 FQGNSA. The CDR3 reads CASSSQRSKTGNTIYF. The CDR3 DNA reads TGTGCCAGCAGTTCGCAGAGAAGCAAGACTGGAAACACCATATATTTT.

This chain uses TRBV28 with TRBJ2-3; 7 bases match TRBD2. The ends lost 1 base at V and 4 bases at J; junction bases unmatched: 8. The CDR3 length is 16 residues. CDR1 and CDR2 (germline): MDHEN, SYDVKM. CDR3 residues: CASSLLASGPPDTQYF. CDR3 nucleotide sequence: TGTGCCAGCAGTTTATTGGCTAGCGGTCCCCCAGATACGCAGTATTTT.

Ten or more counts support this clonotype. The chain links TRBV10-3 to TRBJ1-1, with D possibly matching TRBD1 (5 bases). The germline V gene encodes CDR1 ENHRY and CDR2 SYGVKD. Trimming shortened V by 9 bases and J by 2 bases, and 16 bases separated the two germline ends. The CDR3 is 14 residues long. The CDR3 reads CAIRGWTDNTEAFF. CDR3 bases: TGTGCCATTAGGGGATGGACGGACAACACTGAAGCTTTCTTT.

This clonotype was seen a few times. In DNA, the CDR3 is TGTGCCAGCAGTTACTCACCCCGGGTTCAGGTGGGGGAGACCCAGTACTTC. It yields the protein CASSYSPRVQVGETQYF. The rearrangement links TRBV6-9 to TRBJ2-5; D ambiguous. V was trimmed by 3 bases and J by 5 bases, leaving 22 bases between them. Germline assignment: CDR1 MNHGY and CDR2 SVAAGI. The length of the CDR3 is 17 residues.

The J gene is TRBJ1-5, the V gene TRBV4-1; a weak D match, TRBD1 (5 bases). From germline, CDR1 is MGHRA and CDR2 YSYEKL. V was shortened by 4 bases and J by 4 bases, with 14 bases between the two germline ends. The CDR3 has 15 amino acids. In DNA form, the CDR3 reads TGCGCCAGCAGCCCGATACCGACAGTTAATCAGCCCCAGCATTTT. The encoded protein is CASSPIPTVNQPQHF.

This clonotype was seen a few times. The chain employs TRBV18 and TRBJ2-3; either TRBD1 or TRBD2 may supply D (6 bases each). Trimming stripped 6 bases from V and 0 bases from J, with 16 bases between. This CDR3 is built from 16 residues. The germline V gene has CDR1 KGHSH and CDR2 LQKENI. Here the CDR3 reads CASSLRLGGSTDTQYF. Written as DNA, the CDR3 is TGTGCCAGCTCCCTCAGACTAGGGGGGAGCACAGATACGCAGTATTTT. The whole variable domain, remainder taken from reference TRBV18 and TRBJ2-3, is NAGVMQNPRHLVRRRGQEARLRCSPMKGHSHVYWYRQLPEEGLKFMVYLQKENIIDESGMPKERFSAEFPKEGPSILRIQQVVRGDSAAYFCASSLRLGGSTDTQYFGPGTRLTVL.

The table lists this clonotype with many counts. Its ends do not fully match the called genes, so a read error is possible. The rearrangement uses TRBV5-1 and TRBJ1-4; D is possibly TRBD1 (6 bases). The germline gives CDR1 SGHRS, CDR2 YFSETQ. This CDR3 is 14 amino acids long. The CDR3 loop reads CASSLQGANEKLFF. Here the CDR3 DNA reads TGTGCCAGCAGCCTACAGGGTGCTAATGAAAAACTGTTTTTT.

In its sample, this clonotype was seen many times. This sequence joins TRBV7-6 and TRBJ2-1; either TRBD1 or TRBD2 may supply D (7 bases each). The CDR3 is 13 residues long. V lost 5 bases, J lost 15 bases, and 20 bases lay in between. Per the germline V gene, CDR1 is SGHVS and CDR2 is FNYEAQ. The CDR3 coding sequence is TGTGCCAGCAGCCACCAGGGGGGGTATCCGTGGTTCTTC. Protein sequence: CASSHQGGYPWFF.

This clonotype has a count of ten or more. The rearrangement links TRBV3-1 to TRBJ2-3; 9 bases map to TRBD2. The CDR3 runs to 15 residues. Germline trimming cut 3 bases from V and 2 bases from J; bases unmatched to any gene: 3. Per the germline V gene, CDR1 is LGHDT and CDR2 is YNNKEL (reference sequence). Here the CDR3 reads CASSHSSGITDTQYF. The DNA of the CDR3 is TGTGCCAGCAGCCACTCTAGCGGGATCACAGATACGCAGTATTTT.

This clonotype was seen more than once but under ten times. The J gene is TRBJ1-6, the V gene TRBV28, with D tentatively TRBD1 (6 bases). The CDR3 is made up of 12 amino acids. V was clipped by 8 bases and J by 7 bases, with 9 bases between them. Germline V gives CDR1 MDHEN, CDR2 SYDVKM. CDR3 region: CASQGGNSPLHF. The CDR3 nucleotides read TGTGCCAGCCAAGGGGGGAATTCACCCCTCCACTTT.

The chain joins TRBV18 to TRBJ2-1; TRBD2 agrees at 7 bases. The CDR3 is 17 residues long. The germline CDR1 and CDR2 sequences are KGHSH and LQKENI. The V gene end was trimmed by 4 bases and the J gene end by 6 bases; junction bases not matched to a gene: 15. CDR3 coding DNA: TGTGCCAGCTCACGGATTGGCGGGAGTTTAGGCACCAATGAGCAGTTCTTC. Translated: CASSRIGGSLGTNEQFF.

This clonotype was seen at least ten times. This CDR3 reads CSAPRISGQPQHF. CDR3 nucleotide sequence: TGCAGTGCTCCACGGATCTCGGGCCAGCCCCAGCATTTT. The chain has TRBV20-1 and TRBJ1-5; D is uncertain. The CDR3 runs 13 residues. Deletions cut 5 bases from V and 7 bases from J, with 15 bases between. Per the germline V gene, CDR1 is DFQATT and CDR2 is SNEGSKA (reference sequence).

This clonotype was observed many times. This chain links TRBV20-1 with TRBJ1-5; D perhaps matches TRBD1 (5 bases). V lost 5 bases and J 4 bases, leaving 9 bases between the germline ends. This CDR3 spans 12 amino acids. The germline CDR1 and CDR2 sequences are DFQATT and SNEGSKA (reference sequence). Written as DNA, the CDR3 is TGCAGTGCTCAAAGGACAAATCAGCCCCAGCATTTT. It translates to CSAQRTNQPQHF.

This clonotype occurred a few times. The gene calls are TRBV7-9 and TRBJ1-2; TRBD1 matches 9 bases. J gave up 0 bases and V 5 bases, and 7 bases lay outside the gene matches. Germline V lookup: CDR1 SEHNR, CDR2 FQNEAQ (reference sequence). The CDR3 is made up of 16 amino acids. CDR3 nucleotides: TGTGCCAGCAGCCCGACGGGGACAGGGTCTAACTATGGCTACACCTTC. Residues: CASSPTGTGSNYGYTF.

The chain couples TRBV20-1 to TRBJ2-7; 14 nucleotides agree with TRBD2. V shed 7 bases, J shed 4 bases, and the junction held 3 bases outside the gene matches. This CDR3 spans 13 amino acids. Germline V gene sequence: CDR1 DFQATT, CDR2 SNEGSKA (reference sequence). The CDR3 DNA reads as TGCAGTGTAGGACTAGCGGGAGGTTACGAGCAGTACTTC. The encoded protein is CSVGLAGGYEQYF.

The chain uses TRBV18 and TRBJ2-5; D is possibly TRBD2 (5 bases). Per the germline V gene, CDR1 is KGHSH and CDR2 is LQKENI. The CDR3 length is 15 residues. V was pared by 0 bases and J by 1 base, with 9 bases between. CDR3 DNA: TGTGCCAGCTCACCACCAATGCGGGCCCAAGAGACCCAGTACTTC. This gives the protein CASSPPMRAQETQYF.

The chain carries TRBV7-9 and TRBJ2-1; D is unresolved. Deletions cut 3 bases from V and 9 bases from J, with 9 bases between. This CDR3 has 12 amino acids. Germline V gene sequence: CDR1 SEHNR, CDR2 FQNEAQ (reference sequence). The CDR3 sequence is CASSFSGAEQFF. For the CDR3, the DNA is TGTGCCAGCAGCTTTAGTGGCGCTGAGCAGTTCTTC.

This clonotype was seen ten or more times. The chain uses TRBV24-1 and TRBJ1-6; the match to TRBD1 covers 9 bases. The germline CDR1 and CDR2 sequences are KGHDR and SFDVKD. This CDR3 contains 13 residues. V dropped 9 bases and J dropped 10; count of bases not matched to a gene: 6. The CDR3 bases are TGTGCCACCCGGGACAGGGAAGGATCACCCCTCCACTTT. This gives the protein CATRDREGSPLHF.

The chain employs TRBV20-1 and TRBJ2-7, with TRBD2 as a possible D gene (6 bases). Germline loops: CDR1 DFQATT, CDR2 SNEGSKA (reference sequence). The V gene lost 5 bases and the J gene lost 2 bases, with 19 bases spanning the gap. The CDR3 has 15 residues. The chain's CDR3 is CSAPFGGETTYEQYF. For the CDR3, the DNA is TGCAGTGCTCCTTTTGGCGGGGAGACGACCTACGAGCAGTACTTC.

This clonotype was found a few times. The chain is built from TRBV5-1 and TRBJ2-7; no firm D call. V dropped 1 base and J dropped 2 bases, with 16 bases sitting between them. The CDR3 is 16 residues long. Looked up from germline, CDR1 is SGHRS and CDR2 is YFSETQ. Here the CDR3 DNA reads TGCGCCAGCAGCTTGTCCGGTGGCACCCTAGCCTACGAGCAGTACTTC. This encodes CASSLSGGTLAYEQYF. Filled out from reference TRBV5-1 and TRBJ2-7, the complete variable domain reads KAGVTQTPRYLIKTRGQQVTLSCSPISGHRSVSWYQQTPGQGLQFLFEYFSETQRNKGNFPGRFSGRQFSNSRSEMNVSTLELGDSALYLCASSLSGGTLAYEQYFGPGTRLTVT.

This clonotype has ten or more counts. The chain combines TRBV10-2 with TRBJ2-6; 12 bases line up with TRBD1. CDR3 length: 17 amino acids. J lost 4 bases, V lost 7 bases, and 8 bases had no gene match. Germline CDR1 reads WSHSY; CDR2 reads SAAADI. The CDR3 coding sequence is TGCGCCAGCAAGTGGGGACAGGGGGCTTCCGGGGCCAACGTCCTGACTTTC. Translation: CASKWGQGASGANVLTF.

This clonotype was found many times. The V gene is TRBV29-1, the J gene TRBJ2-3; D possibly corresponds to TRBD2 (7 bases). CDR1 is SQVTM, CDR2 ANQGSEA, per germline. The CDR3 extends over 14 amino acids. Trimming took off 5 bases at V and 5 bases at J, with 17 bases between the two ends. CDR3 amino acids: CSVFGQGRGDTQYF. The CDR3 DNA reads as TGCAGCGTTTTTGGCCAGGGGAGGGGAGATACGCAGTATTTT.

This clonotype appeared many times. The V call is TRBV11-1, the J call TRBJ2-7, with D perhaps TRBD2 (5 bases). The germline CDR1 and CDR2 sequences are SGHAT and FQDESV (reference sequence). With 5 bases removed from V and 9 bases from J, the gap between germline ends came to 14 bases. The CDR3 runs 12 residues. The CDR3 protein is CASSRDSGWQYF. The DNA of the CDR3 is TGTGCCAGCAGCCGTGACTCGGGGTGGCAGTACTTC.

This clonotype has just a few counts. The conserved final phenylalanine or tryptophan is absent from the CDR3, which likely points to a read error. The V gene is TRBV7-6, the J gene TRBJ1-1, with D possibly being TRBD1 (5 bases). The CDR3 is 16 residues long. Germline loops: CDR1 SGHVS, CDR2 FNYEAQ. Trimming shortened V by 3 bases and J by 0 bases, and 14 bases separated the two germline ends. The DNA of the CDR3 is TGTGCCAGCAGCTTCGGGCCCGGGGGTTTGAACACTGAAGCTTTCTCT. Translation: CASSFGPGGLNTEAFS.

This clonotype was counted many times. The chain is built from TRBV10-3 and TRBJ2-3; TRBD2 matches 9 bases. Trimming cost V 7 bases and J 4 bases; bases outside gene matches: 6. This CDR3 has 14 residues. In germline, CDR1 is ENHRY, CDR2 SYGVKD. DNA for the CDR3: TGTGCCATCAACGGGCGGGAGGGGCCAGATACGCAGTATTTT. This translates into CAINGREGPDTQYF.

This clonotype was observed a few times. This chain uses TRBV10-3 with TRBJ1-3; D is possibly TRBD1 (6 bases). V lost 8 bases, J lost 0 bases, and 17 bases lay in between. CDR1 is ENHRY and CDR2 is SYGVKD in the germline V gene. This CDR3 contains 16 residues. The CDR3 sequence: CAIGVRDISSGNTIYF. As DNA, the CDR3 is TGTGCCATCGGGGTTCGGGACATCAGCTCTGGAAACACCATATATTTT.

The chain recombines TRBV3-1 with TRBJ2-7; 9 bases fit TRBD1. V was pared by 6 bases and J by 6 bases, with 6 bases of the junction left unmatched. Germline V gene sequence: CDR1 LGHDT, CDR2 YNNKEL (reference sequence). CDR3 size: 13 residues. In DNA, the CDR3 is TGTGCCAGCAGTTACGGGACAGGGAGCGAGCAGTACTTC. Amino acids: CASSYGTGSEQYF.